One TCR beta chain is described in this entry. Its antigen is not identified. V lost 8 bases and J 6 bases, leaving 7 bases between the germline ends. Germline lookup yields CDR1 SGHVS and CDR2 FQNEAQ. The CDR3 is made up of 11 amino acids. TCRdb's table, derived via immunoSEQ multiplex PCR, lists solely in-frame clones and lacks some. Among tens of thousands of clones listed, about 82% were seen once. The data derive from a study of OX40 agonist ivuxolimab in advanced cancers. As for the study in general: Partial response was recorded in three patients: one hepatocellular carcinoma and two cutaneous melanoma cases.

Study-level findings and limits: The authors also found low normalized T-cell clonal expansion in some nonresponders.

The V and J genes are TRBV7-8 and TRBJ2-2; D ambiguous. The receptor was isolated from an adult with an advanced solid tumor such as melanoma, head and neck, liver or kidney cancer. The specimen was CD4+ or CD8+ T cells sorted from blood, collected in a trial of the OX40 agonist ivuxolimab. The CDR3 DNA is TGTGCCAGCTCAAGGGCCGGGGAGCTGTTTTTT. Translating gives CASSRAGELFF.